This entry features one T cell receptor beta chain sequence. What it recognizes is unknown. This sample was included in a study of T cells in Graves' hyperthyroidism and ophthalmopathy. Study-wide findings and caveats: For ophthalmopathy, model prediction preceded onset by a median approximately 6 months. Most thyroid-expanded clonotypes above 0.001 were also found in blood.

Using RNA transcripts as the source, TCR beta CDR3 regions were amplified. The TCR CDR3 was amplified in a first-round RT-PCR using the HTBI primer set. TCRdb reprocessed the multiplex PCR reads via MiXCR and lists one record per CDR3 protein. The sample lists around 660,000 distinct CDR3 sequences, 45% occurring once. Clinicians diagnosed patients from clinical symptoms, serum thyroxine and TRAb, thyroid ultrasound and orbital computed tomography. The CDR3 loop spans 13 amino acids. The germline V gene encodes CDR1 LNHDA and CDR2 SQIVND (reference sequence). Between the trimmed V and J ends, which lost 4 bases and 5 bases, there was a span of 11 bases.

The sequence derives from an adult man with Graves' disease, either hyperthyroidism or ophthalmopathy (not recorded which). Material for sequencing was peripheral blood or thyroid tissue (not recorded which). The J gene is TRBJ1-2, the V gene TRBV19; D is uncertain. The CDR3 DNA sequence: TGTGCCAGTAGTAGATCGGAGCCGTATGGCTACACCTTC. It codes for CASSRSEPYGYTF.